Presented here are 20 T cell receptor beta chains from one specimen sequenced in a study of T cells in Graves' hyperthyroidism and ophthalmopathy. Template material for amplifying TCR beta CDR3 regions consisted of RNA transcripts. The HTBI set primed first-round TCR CDR3 RT-PCR. MiXCR was run by TCRdb on the multiplex PCR reads, yielding one entry per CDR3 protein. The repertoire holds 650,000 to 700,000 distinct CDR3 sequences, with 15% to 20% as singletons. The sequenced material came from blood. The receptors stem from a man in his forties or fifties with Graves' hyperthyroidism.

This clonotype was detected ten times or more. This chain connects TRBV10-3 to TRBJ1-5; D call uncertain. This CDR3 has 14 amino acids. Germline CDR1 is ENHRY and CDR2 is SYGVKD. The germline V and J ends were trimmed by 0 bases and 3 bases, with 6 bases remaining between them. CDR3: CAISESHLNQPQHF. CDR3 nucleotides: TGTGCCATCAGTGAGTCACACCTCAATCAGCCCCAGCATTTT.

This clonotype was detected only a few times. The rearrangement uses TRBV5-1 and TRBJ2-3; 14 bases agree with TRBD2. Per the germline V gene, CDR1 is SGHRS and CDR2 is YFSETQ. After removal of 0 bases from V and 6 bases from J, the junction contained 9 bases not matched to a gene. This CDR3 has 18 amino acids. Here the CDR3 reads CASSLASGLAGVGDTQYF. Here the CDR3 DNA reads TGCGCCAGCAGCTTGGCCTCGGGACTAGCGGGAGTAGGGGATACGCAGTATTTT.

This clonotype was detected a few times. The chain combines TRBV6-1 with TRBJ2-4; weak D call: TRBD1 (6 bases). CDR3 length: 14 amino acids. V shed 7 bases and J shed 11 bases, with 21 bases lying between them. Germline assignment: CDR1 MNHNS and CDR2 SASEGT. This CDR3 reads CASTLSQGSKFQYF. For the CDR3, the DNA is TGTGCCAGCACCTTAAGTCAGGGGAGTAAGTTTCAGTACTTC.

This clonotype was recorded at least ten times. This sequence joins TRBV12-3 or TRBV12-4 and TRBJ2-6; D gene unclear. The V gene lost 4 bases and the J gene lost 11 bases, with 6 bases spanning the gap. This CDR3 is built from 11 residues. CDR3 DNA: TGTGCCAGCAGTTGGCCGGACGTCCTGACTTTC. Translating it yields CASSWPDVLTF.

The chain has TRBV4-1 and TRBJ2-1; D tentatively fits TRBD1 or TRBD2 (6 bases each). The CDR3 totals 16 residues. V was clipped by 4 bases and J by 0 bases, with 13 bases between them. CDR1 MGHRA and CDR2 YSYEKL come from the germline V gene. The CDR3 loop is CASSPKGGSSYNEQFF. The CDR3 nucleotides read TGCGCCAGCAGCCCCAAAGGGGGGAGCTCCTACAATGAGCAGTTCTTC.

The CDR3 sequence is CASRGGTGGYEQYF. For the CDR3, the DNA is TGTGCCAGCAGGGGGGGGACAGGGGGATACGAGCAGTACTTC. The J gene is TRBJ2-7, the V gene TRBV28; 11 positions agree with TRBD1. Germline CDR1 MDHEN, CDR2 SYDVKM. The CDR3 has 14 residues. J was trimmed by 4 bases and V by 6 bases; bases with no gene match: 5.

The rearrangement joins TRBV18 to TRBJ2-2, with 12 bases fitting TRBD1. This CDR3 region has 17 residues. Trimming took 3 bases from V and 4 from J; bases not matched to a gene: 6. CDR1 and CDR2 (germline): KGHSH, LQKENI. The CDR3 spells CASSPAGQGASTGELFF. As DNA, the CDR3 is TGTGCCAGCTCACCGGCGGGACAGGGGGCGTCCACCGGGGAGCTGTTTTTT.

This clonotype was counted ten times or more. The J gene is TRBJ2-7, the V gene TRBV12-3 or TRBV12-4; the D is unclear. V shed 5 bases and J shed 3 bases, with 14 bases lying between them. This CDR3 comprises 14 residues. The CDR3 spells CASSPRGHNYEQYF. Written as DNA, the CDR3 is TGTGCCAGCAGTCCTCGAGGCCATAACTACGAGCAGTACTTC.

The rearrangement links TRBV15 to TRBJ2-1, with 8 bases aligning to TRBD1. V lost 5 bases to trimming and J lost 9 bases; unmatched junction nucleotides: 9. Germline CDR1 is LNHNV and CDR2 is YYDKDF (reference sequence). The CDR3 spans 14 residues. In DNA, the CDR3 is TGTGCCACCAGCCCTACCCAGGGGGCATCTGAGCAGTTCTTC. Protein sequence: CATSPTQGASEQFF. Complete variable domain (other parts from reference TRBV15 and TRBJ2-1): DAMVIQNPRYQVTQFGKPVTLSCSQTLNHNVMYWYQQKSSQAPKLLFHYYDKDFNNEADTPDNFQSRRPNTSFCFLDIRSPGLGDTAMYLCATSPTQGASEQFFGPGTRLTVL.

This clonotype was counted ten times or more. V gene TRBV20-1 combines with J gene TRBJ2-7; D unclear. This CDR3 is 12 amino acids long. Trimming removed 4 bases at V and 4 bases at J, with 11 bases between. Germline loops: CDR1 DFQATT, CDR2 SNEGSKA (reference sequence). The chain's CDR3 is CSAKSLAYEQYF. The CDR3 nucleotides read TGCAGTGCTAAATCGCTCGCGTACGAGCAGTACTTC.

This clonotype was recorded many times. The CDR3 here is CASSLRTSGDTGELFF. The CDR3 DNA follows: TGTGCCAGCAGTTTAAGGACTAGCGGTGACACCGGGGAGCTGTTTTTT. The chain links TRBV12-3 or TRBV12-4 to TRBJ2-2, with 10 bases lining up with TRBD2. Trimming cost V 2 bases and J 3 bases; bases outside gene matches: 3. The CDR3 covers 16 residues.

This clonotype was counted ten times or more. V usage is TRBV29-1 and J usage is TRBJ2-1; D is ambiguous. Germline CDR1 is SQVTM and CDR2 is ANQGSEA. V was pared by 4 bases and J by 9 bases, with 13 bases between. The CDR3 has 12 residues. The CDR3 protein is CSVGLGRAEQFF. The CDR3, as DNA: TGCAGCGTTGGACTTGGAAGAGCTGAGCAGTTCTTC.

This clonotype was recorded at least ten times. The CDR3 loop is CASSQKPSGRTSSYEQYF. The DNA for the CDR3 is TGTGCCAGCAGCCAGAAACCTAGCGGGAGGACAAGCTCCTACGAGCAGTACTTC. The gene calls are TRBV3-1 and TRBJ2-7; 11 nucleotides agree with TRBD2. This CDR3 is built from 18 residues. The trim removed 3 bases at V and 0 bases at J, leaving 10 bases unmatched. The germline V gene has CDR1 LGHDT and CDR2 YNNKEL (reference sequence).

This clonotype has ten or more counts. The chain combines TRBV12-3 or TRBV12-4 with TRBJ1-3; D perhaps matches TRBD1 (6 bases). V was pared by 6 bases and J by 3 bases, with 12 bases between. The CDR3 loop spans 14 amino acids. The chain's CDR3 is CASRPRGDGNTIYF. The DNA of the CDR3 is TGTGCCAGCAGACCCAGGGGTGATGGAAACACCATATATTTT.

The sample holds a few counts of this clonotype. V gene TRBV7-9 combines with J gene TRBJ1-5; the D gene is possibly TRBD1 (6 bases). CDR1 and CDR2 (germline): SEHNR, FQNEAQ (reference sequence). The V end lost 8 bases, the J end lost 4 bases, and 9 bases lay between the germline ends. The CDR3 covers 12 residues. The CDR3: CASGQGNQPQHF. CDR3 DNA sequence: TGTGCCAGCGGGCAGGGGAATCAGCCCCAGCATTTT.

The table lists this clonotype with a few counts. The chain recombines TRBV20-1 with TRBJ2-7; no definite D call. Trimming left V 0 bases short and J 0 bases short, with 9 bases between. This CDR3 has 14 amino acids. Looked up from germline, CDR1 is DFQATT and CDR2 is SNEGSKA (reference sequence). The CDR3 DNA sequence: TGCAGTGCTAGAGATAGGCCAGGCTCCTACGAGCAGTACTTC. The encoded protein is CSARDRPGSYEQYF.

The chain carries TRBV24-1 and TRBJ1-4; tentatively, D is TRBD1 (6 bases). The germline V and J ends were trimmed by 7 bases and 1 base, with 15 bases remaining between them. Germline V lookup: CDR1 KGHDR, CDR2 SFDVKD. The CDR3 extends over 16 amino acids. The CDR3 region has the DNA TGTGCCACCAGCGGAGGAAAGGGGGTAACTAATGAAAAACTGTTTTTT. Protein sequence: CATSGGKGVTNEKLFF.

The sample holds many counts of this clonotype. The chain carries TRBV11-2 and TRBJ2-2, with TRBD1 matching over 7 bases. J lost 4 bases, V lost 5 bases, and 7 bases had no gene match. The CDR3 runs to 15 residues. Germline-derived CDR1 and CDR2 are SGHAT and FQNNGV. The CDR3 here is CASSPRTGSTGELFF. DNA for the CDR3: TGTGCCAGCAGCCCGAGGACAGGTAGCACCGGGGAGCTGTTTTTT.

The chain recombines TRBV4-1 with TRBJ1-5; a possible D gene is TRBD1 (6 bases). V was shortened by 0 bases and J by 5 bases, with 11 bases between the two germline ends. The germline gives CDR1 MGHRA, CDR2 YSYEKL. The CDR3 runs to 15 residues. CDR3 sequence (DNA): TGCGCCAGCAGCCAAGAACCAGGGGAGGATCAGCCCCAGCATTTT. Amino acids: CASSQEPGEDQPQHF.

This clonotype was observed many times. The rearrangement links TRBV27 to TRBJ2-3; 9 nucleotides match TRBD2. Looked up from germline, CDR1 is MNHEY and CDR2 is SMNVEV (reference sequence). The V and J ends lost 3 bases and 6 bases, in that order; junction bases with no gene match: 13. This CDR3 spans 17 amino acids. In DNA, the CDR3 is TGTGCCAGCAGTTTGGCGGCTAGCGGGATTCGAGGGGATACGCAGTATTTT. Translation: CASSLAASGIRGDTQYF.